The rows below give T cell receptor beta chains drawn from one sample of a study of T-cell reconstitution after alpha-beta-depleted transplantation in children. TCRdb reanalysed the PCR reads using MiXCR and keeps one entry per CDR3 protein. The sample contains some 830,000 distinct CDR3 sequences, about 16% of which appear only once. The material sequenced was PBMCs, mostly from graft donor cells, taken 360 days after TCRalphabeta/CD19-depleted stem cell transplant. The receptors originated from a male patient younger than 18 who had a stem cell transplant for acute lymphoblastic leukemia, so the T cells may come from the graft donor. The CDR3 runs from the conserved cysteine through the conserved F or W. A D gene is named only where the DNA matches it firmly. Only some rows state a clone size, as once, few, many or a class for expanded clones.

D gene: TRBD2
CDR3 length: 15
J gene: TRBJ2-1
V gene: TRBV7-3
clone size: few
CDR3 protein: CASSFSGGIGDEQFF
CDR3 DNA: TGTGCCAGCAGCTTTAGCGGGGGAATAGGGGATGAGCAGTTCTTC

D gene: TRBD2
CDR3 length: 16
J gene: TRBJ2-2
V gene: TRBV20-1
clone size: -
CDR3 protein: CSARGASGRNTGELFF
CDR3 DNA: TGCAGTGCTAGAGGAGCTAGCGGGAGGAACACCGGGGAGCTGTTTTTT

D gene: -
CDR3 length: 18
J gene: TRBJ2-1
V gene: TRBV6-1
clone size: -
CDR3 protein: CASSTPGPSSAPYNEQFF
CDR3 DNA: TGTGCCAGCAGCACCCCAGGCCCTTCTAGCGCCCCTTACAATGAGCAGTTCTTC

D gene: -
CDR3 length: 16
J gene: TRBJ2-1
V gene: TRBV7-6
clone size: -
CDR3 protein: CASSLARKLAYNEQFF
CDR3 DNA: TGTGCCAGCAGCTTAGCCCGTAAACTTGCTTACAATGAGCAGTTCTTC

D gene: -
CDR3 length: 15
J gene: TRBJ1-1
V gene: TRBV5-1
clone size: few
CDR3 protein: CASSLANWGNTEAFF
CDR3 DNA: TGCGCCAGCAGCTTGGCGAACTGGGGGAACACTGAAGCTTTCTTT

D gene: TRBD1
CDR3 length: 18
J gene: TRBJ2-1
V gene: TRBV6-5
clone size: -
CDR3 protein: CASSYSGTGFPAHNEQFF
CDR3 DNA: TGTGCCAGCAGTTATAGTGGGACAGGGTTTCCCGCACACAATGAGCAGTTCTTC

D gene: TRBD2
CDR3 length: 16
J gene: TRBJ2-1
V gene: TRBV7-9
clone size: few
CDR3 protein: CASSFLTSGRYNEQFF
CDR3 DNA: TGTGCCAGCAGCTTTTTAACTAGCGGGAGATATAATGAGCAGTTCTTC

D gene: -
CDR3 length: 14
J gene: TRBJ1-6
V gene: TRBV18
clone size: -
CDR3 protein: CASSPPRGNSPLHF
CDR3 DNA: TGTGCCAGCTCACCACCGAGGGGGAATTCACCCCTCCACTTT

D gene: TRBD1
CDR3 length: 17
J gene: TRBJ2-7
V gene: TRBV28
clone size: -
CDR3 protein: CASSPPTGTGVPYEQYF
CDR3 DNA: TGTGCCAGCAGTCCGCCCACCGGGACAGGGGTTCCCTACGAGCAGTACTTC

D gene: -
CDR3 length: 11
J gene: TRBJ2-3
V gene: TRBV2
clone size: few
CDR3 protein: CASSEYQTQYF
CDR3 DNA: TGTGCCAGCAGTGAGTACCAGACGCAGTATTTT

D gene: -
CDR3 length: 15
J gene: TRBJ2-7
V gene: TRBV20-1
clone size: -
CDR3 protein: CSARAILTATYEQYF
CDR3 DNA: TGCAGTGCTAGAGCCATTTTGACAGCGACCTACGAGCAGTACTTC

D gene: -
CDR3 length: 12
J gene: TRBJ2-1
V gene: TRBV4-1
clone size: many
CDR3 protein: CASGNKNNEQFF
CDR3 DNA: TGCGCCAGCGGGAACAAAAACAATGAGCAGTTCTTC

D gene: -
CDR3 length: 17
J gene: TRBJ2-3
V gene: TRBV11-2
clone size: -
CDR3 protein: CASSPPRQRAPKDTQYF
CDR3 DNA: TGTGCCAGCAGCCCTCCACGCCAGCGGGCCCCGAAGGATACGCAGTATTTT

D gene: -
CDR3 length: 14
J gene: TRBJ2-1
V gene: TRBV20-1
clone size: many
CDR3 protein: CSASPRGSYNEQFF
CDR3 DNA: TGCAGTGCTAGCCCTCGGGGCTCCTACAATGAGCAGTTCTTC

D gene: -
CDR3 length: 14
J gene: TRBJ2-7
V gene: TRBV10-3
clone size: few
CDR3 protein: CAISERTSSYEQYF
CDR3 DNA: TGTGCCATCAGTGAGAGGACGAGCTCCTACGAGCAGTACTTC

D gene: TRBD2
CDR3 length: 18
J gene: TRBJ2-3
V gene: TRBV7-6
clone size: -
CDR3 protein: CAGSLEGAPSGRTDTQYF
CDR3 DNA: TGTGCCGGCAGCTTAGAGGGGGCCCCTAGCGGGAGGACAGATACGCAGTATTTT

D gene: -
CDR3 length: 15
J gene: TRBJ2-7
V gene: TRBV20-1
clone size: -
CDR3 protein: CSARDSGLAGYEQYF
CDR3 DNA: TGCAGTGCTAGAGATTCGGGATTGGCGGGCTACGAGCAGTACTTC

D gene: TRBD1
CDR3 length: 16
J gene: TRBJ1-5
V gene: TRBV18
clone size: many
CDR3 protein: CASSPLGQGNNQPQHF
CDR3 DNA: TGTGCCAGCTCACCGTTGGGACAGGGGAACAATCAGCCCCAGCATTTT

D gene: TRBD2
CDR3 length: 17
J gene: TRBJ2-2
V gene: TRBV2
clone size: -
CDR3 protein: CASSEASLAGGVGELFF
CDR3 DNA: TGTGCCAGCAGTGAAGCGAGCCTAGCGGGAGGGGTCGGGGAGCTGTTTTTT

D gene: -
CDR3 length: 15
J gene: TRBJ2-7
V gene: TRBV5-1
clone size: -
CDR3 protein: CASSGGRVPNYEQYF
CDR3 DNA: TGCGCCAGCAGCGGGGGCAGGGTACCAAACTACGAGCAGTACTTC

D gene: TRBD1
CDR3 length: 15
J gene: TRBJ2-7
V gene: TRBV4-1
clone size: few
CDR3 protein: CASSHRQGGGYEQYF
CDR3 DNA: TGCGCCAGCAGCCACAGACAGGGGGGAGGCTACGAGCAGTACTTC

D gene: -
CDR3 length: 13
J gene: TRBJ2-1
V gene: TRBV5-1
clone size: few
CDR3 protein: CASRLTTINEQFF
CDR3 DNA: TGCGCCAGCAGACTGACTACGATCAATGAGCAGTTCTTC

D gene: -
CDR3 length: 11
J gene: TRBJ1-1
V gene: TRBV29-1
clone size: few
CDR3 protein: CSGTENTEAFF
CDR3 DNA: TGCAGCGGGACAGAGAACACTGAAGCTTTCTTT

D gene: TRBD1
CDR3 length: 14
J gene: TRBJ2-7
V gene: TRBV20-1
clone size: -
CDR3 protein: CSSVVGQASPEQYF
CDR3 DNA: TGCAGTTCGGTAGTAGGACAGGCGAGCCCCGAGCAGTACTTC

D gene: -
CDR3 length: 12
J gene: TRBJ2-1
V gene: TRBV6-4
clone size: few
CDR3 protein: CASSDLVGEQFF
CDR3 DNA: TGTGCCAGCAGTGACCTAGTTGGTGAGCAGTTCTTC

D gene: TRBD2
CDR3 length: 15
J gene: TRBJ2-1
V gene: TRBV27
clone size: -
CDR3 protein: CASSFSGRPYNEQFF
CDR3 DNA: TGTGCCAGCAGTTTTAGCGGGAGGCCCTACAATGAGCAGTTCTTC

D gene: TRBD2
CDR3 length: 16
J gene: TRBJ2-1
V gene: TRBV12-3/TRBV12-4
clone size: -
CDR3 protein: CASSLGLAGVIIEQFF
CDR3 DNA: TGTGCCAGCAGTTTGGGGCTAGCGGGAGTAATAATCGAGCAGTTCTTC

D gene: -
CDR3 length: 15
J gene: TRBJ1-1
V gene: TRBV25-1
clone size: -
CDR3 protein: CASSAFGRTLSGTFF
CDR3 DNA: TGTGCCAGCAGTGCTTTCGGACGGACGCTCTCTGGGACTTTCTTT

D gene: -
CDR3 length: 14
J gene: TRBJ2-7
V gene: TRBV5-1
clone size: many
CDR3 protein: CASSPLGGSYEQYF
CDR3 DNA: TGCGCCAGCAGCCCACTCGGAGGGTCCTACGAGCAGTACTTC

D gene: TRBD2
CDR3 length: 17
J gene: TRBJ2-3
V gene: TRBV13
clone size: -
CDR3 protein: CASSIAGLAGLADTQYF
CDR3 DNA: TGTGCCAGCAGCATAGCGGGACTAGCGGGTTTGGCAGATACGCAGTATTTT

D gene: -
CDR3 length: 13
J gene: TRBJ1-1
V gene: TRBV3-1
clone size: few
CDR3 protein: CASSPDVVAEAFF
CDR3 DNA: TGTGCCAGCAGCCCGGACGTTGTGGCTGAAGCTTTCTTT

D gene: -
CDR3 length: 14
J gene: TRBJ2-5
V gene: TRBV7-2
clone size: few
CDR3 protein: CASSGGAGVGTQYF
CDR3 DNA: TGTGCCAGCAGCGGGGGGGCGGGAGTGGGGACCCAGTACTTC

D gene: TRBD2
CDR3 length: 15
J gene: TRBJ2-1
V gene: TRBV6-5
clone size: -
CDR3 protein: CASSLTSPTYNEQFF
CDR3 DNA: TGTGCCAGCAGTTTGACTAGCCCGACCTACAATGAGCAGTTCTTC

D gene: -
CDR3 length: 12
J gene: TRBJ2-3
V gene: TRBV5-1
clone size: once
CDR3 protein: CASTGVTDTQYF
CDR3 DNA: TGCGCCAGCACCGGGGTAACAGATACGCAGTATTTT

D gene: -
CDR3 length: 15
J gene: TRBJ1-1
V gene: TRBV2
clone size: -
CDR3 protein: CASRQGWVMNTEAFF
CDR3 DNA: TGTGCCAGCAGGCAGGGGTGGGTGATGAACACTGAAGCTTTCTTT

D gene: -
CDR3 length: 16
J gene: TRBJ2-6
V gene: TRBV6-5
clone size: -
CDR3 protein: CASSYGWASGANVLTF
CDR3 DNA: TGTGCCAGCAGTTACGGTTGGGCGTCCGGGGCCAACGTCCTGACTTTC

D gene: -
CDR3 length: 15
J gene: TRBJ2-7
V gene: TRBV12-3/TRBV12-4
clone size: few
CDR3 protein: CASSSRPGLLHEQYF
CDR3 DNA: TGTGCCAGCAGTTCAAGACCGGGACTGCTGCACGAGCAGTACTTC

D gene: TRBD2
CDR3 length: 19
J gene: TRBJ2-7
V gene: TRBV4-1
clone size: few
CDR3 protein: CASSLMGGARLAGSYEQYF
CDR3 DNA: TGCGCCAGCAGCCTGATGGGGGGGGCCCGACTAGCGGGAAGCTACGAGCAGTACTTC